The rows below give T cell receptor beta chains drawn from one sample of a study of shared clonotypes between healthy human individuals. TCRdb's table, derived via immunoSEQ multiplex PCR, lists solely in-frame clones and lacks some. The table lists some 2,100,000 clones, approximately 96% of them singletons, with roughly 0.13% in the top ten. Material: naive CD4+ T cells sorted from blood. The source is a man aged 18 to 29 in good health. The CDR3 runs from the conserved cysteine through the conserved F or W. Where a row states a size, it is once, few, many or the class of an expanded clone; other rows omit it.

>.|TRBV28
CASLYLGGVIHGYTF
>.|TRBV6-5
CASSTGIITGELFF
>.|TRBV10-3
CATRFGTSLLNEQFF
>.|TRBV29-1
CSVKRDRLTGELFF
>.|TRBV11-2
CASSSLAGVAEQFF
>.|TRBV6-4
CASSNDGQFTGELFF
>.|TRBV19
CASRNQGKYEQYF
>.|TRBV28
CASGLGGMNTEAFF
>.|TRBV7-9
CASSVQGINEQFF
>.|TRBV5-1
CASSLGQIGSPLHF
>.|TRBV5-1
CASSPEGVYGYTF
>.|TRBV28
CASSLGVDGQPQHF
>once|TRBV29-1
CSVRTGASNEKLFF
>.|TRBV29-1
CSVEHGGTGNTEAFF
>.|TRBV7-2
CASSPTPAGGREQFF
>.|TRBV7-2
CASSLFSTVGLANEQFF
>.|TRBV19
CAGSSPQGLPYGYTF
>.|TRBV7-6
CASSFSLNTGELFF
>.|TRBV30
CAWSSDRAGGYTF
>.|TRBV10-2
CASSESRGGRGNEQFF
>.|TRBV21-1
CASRTKREYTCEQYF
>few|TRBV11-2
CASSPPGLSYEQYF
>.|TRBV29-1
CSAEGGVAIYNEQFF
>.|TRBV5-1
CASSLESASYEQYF
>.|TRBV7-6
CASSLLQGGVAKNIQYF
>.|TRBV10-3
CAISQQGSPPLHF
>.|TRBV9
CASSVVETSQYNEQFF
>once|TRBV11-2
CASSSMRGRYGYTF
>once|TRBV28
CASSPGQGGISNQPQHF
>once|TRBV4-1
CASSQDGTGGEKLFF
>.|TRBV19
CATGDFSGNTIYF
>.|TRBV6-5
CASRIDSNYGYTF
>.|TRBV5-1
CASSLVGGLSYNEQFF
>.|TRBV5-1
CASSGISTDTQYF